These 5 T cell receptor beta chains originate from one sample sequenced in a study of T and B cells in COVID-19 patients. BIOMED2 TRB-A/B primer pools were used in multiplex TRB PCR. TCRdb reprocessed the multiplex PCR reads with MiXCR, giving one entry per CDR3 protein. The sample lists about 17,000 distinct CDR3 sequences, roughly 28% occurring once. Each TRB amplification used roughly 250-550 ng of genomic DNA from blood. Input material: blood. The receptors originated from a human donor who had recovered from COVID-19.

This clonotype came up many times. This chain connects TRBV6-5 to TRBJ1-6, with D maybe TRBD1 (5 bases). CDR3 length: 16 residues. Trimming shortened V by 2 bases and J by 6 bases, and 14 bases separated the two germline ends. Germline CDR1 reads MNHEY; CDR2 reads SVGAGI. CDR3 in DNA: TGTGCCAGCAGTTACGCACATGGGGGGGGTAATTCACCCCTCCACTTT. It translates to CASSYAHGGGNSPLHF.

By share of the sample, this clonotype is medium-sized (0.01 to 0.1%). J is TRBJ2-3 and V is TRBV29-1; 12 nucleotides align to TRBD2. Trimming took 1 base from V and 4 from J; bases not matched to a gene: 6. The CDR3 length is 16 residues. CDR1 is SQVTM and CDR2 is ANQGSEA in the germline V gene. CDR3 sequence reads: CSVEGETSGGSDTQYF. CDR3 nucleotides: TGCAGCGTTGAAGGTGAGACTAGCGGGGGATCAGATACGCAGTATTTT.

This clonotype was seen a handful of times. Here the CDR3 DNA reads TGTGCCAGCAGTGACGGGGCCCACGAGCAGTACTTC. The encoded protein is CASSDGAHEQYF. The genes are TRBV6-1 and TRBJ2-7, with D perhaps TRBD1 or TRBD2 (5 bases each). The CDR3 is 12 amino acids. V was cut by 3 bases and J by 5 bases, with 8 bases left in between. Germline V gene sequence: CDR1 MNHNS, CDR2 SASEGT.

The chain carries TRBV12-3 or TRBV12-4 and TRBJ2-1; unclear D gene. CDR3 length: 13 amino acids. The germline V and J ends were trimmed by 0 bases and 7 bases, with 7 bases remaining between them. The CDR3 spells CASSLARGNEQFF. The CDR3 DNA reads TGTGCCAGCAGTTTAGCAAGAGGAAATGAGCAGTTCTTC.

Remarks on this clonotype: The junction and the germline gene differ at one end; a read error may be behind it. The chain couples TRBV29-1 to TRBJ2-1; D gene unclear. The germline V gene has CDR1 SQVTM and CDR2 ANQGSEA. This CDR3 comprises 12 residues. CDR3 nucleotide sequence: TGCAGCGTTCAAGATTCCTACAATGAGCAGTTCTTC. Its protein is CSVQDSYNEQFF.